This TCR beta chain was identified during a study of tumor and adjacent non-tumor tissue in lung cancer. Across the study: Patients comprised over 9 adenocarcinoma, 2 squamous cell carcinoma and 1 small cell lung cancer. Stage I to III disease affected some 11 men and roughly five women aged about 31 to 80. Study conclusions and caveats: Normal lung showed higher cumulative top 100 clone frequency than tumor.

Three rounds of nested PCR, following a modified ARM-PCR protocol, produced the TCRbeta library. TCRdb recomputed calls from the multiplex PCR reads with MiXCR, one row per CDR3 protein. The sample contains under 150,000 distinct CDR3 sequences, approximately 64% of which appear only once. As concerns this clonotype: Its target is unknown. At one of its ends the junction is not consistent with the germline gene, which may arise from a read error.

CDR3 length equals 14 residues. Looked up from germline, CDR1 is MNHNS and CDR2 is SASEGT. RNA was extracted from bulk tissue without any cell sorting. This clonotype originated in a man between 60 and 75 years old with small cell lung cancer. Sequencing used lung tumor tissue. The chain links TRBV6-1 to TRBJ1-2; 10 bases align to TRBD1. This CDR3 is CANSERWDRGGYTF. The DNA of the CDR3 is TGTGCCAACAGTGAGAGATGGGACAGGGGCGGCTACACCTTC.